This paragraph covers one T cell receptor beta chain sequence. Its antigen is unidentified. This CDR3 is built from 15 residues. Germline CDR1 SNHLY, CDR2 FYNNEI. Trimming took off 8 bases at V and 2 bases at J, with 19 bases between the two ends. TCRdb reprocessed the reads via MiXCR and lists one record per CDR3 protein. The data hold fewer than 1,000,000 distinct CDR3 sequences, with approximately 31% observed a single time. The entry originates in a study of T cell repertoires in cytomegalovirus infection. Study outcomes and limitations: Adding up the frequency of public TCR beta families identified people who carried CMV plus the relevant HLA.

This TCR was sampled from a human donor in good health (CMV status not recorded). Some clones in this sample may be carry-over from other donors' samples. The V gene is TRBV2, the J gene TRBJ2-7; D perhaps matches TRBD1 (6 bases). The material was cultured CD8+ T cells from PBMCs, obtained from culture after CMV antigen stimulation. CDR3 region: CASYGSGTMAYEQYV. CDR3 nucleotide sequence: TGTGCCAGCTACGGGTCCGGGACAATGGCCTACGAGCAGTACGTC.